This paragraph covers one T cell receptor (beta chain) sequence. Its target is not known. The source of the sample is a study of cytomegalovirus exposure and HLA in healthy donors. Study findings and constraints: TRBV6-2, TRBV6-3 and other indistinguishable V segments were excluded. TCR beta V segments were, for the most part, productive about 90% or about 30% of the time in an earlier analysis. Clonal expansion was found to be greater in HLA-associated TCR beta chains than in equally common others in a later analysis.

Primers for the PCR totalled 60 Vbeta and 13 Jbeta. TCRdb keeps only in-frame clones here, not all; method: immunoSEQ multiplex PCR. This sample has fewer than 200,000 clones; roughly 76% occur once, and the top ten carry over 1.1%. Trimming took off 4 bases at V and 13 bases at J, with 17 bases between the two ends. This CDR3 spans 14 amino acids. Germline V gene lookup returns CDR1 SGHTA and CDR2 FQGNSA. Material: PBMCs. The gene calls are TRBV7-2 and TRBJ1-6, with a tentative D call TRBD1 (5 bases). This sequence originates from a man aged 55 to 70 in good health and CMV-seronegative. Written as DNA, the CDR3 is TGTGCCAGCAGCTACCGGGGGGGGGTGTCCCCCCTCCACTTT. This sequence encodes CASSYRGGVSPLHF.